This passage covers 24 T cell receptor beta chains from one sample sequenced in a study of T cell responses to AZD1222 COVID-19 vaccine. Repertoires were generated with immunoSEQ multiplex PCR, while TCRdb's copy carries only in-frame clones and drops some. This sample has 65,000 to 85,000 clones; roughly 81% occur once, and the top ten carry about an eighth. The starting material was peripheral blood, obtained on day 0 of AZD1222 vaccination. The receptors here all came from an adult in good health.

The genes are TRBV19 and TRBJ2-5; the D gene is possibly TRBD1 (5 bases). The V gene's germline CDR1 is LNHDA and CDR2 SQIVND (reference sequence). The V end was cut by 5 bases, the J end by 4 bases, with 8 bases between. CDR3 length equals 12 residues. CDR3 sequence: CASSPQGETQYF. CDR3 DNA: TGTGCCAGTAGTCCCCAGGGAGAGACCCAGTACTTC. The entire variable domain, with the rest obtained from reference TRBV19 and TRBJ2-5, is as follows: DGGITQSPKYLFRKEGQNVTLSCEQNLNHDAMYWYRQDPGQGLRLIYYSQIVNDFQKGDIAEGYSVSREKKESFPLTVTSAQKNPTAFYLCASSPQGETQYFGPGTRLLVL.

The chain joins TRBV7-2 to TRBJ1-6; D is unresolved. The CDR3 has 12 residues. V was trimmed by 4 bases and J by 13 bases, leaving 11 bases between them. CDR1 is SGHTA, CDR2 FQGNSA, per germline. The CDR3 nucleotides read TGTGCCAGCAGCTCAAACCGATCGCCCCTCCACTTT. Its protein is CASSSNRSPLHF. Filled out from reference TRBV7-2 and TRBJ1-6, the complete variable domain reads GAGVSQSPSNKVTEKGKDVELRCDPISGHTALYWYRQSLGQGLEFLIYFQGNSAPDKSGLPSDRFSAERTGGSVSTLTIQRTQQEDSAVYLCASSSNRSPLHFGNGTRLTVT.

The J gene is TRBJ1-6, the V gene TRBV28; perhaps TRBD1 as D (5 bases). V lost 6 bases to trimming and J lost 10 bases, with 19 bases between them. Germline CDR1 MDHEN, CDR2 SYDVKM. The CDR3 runs 15 residues. CDR3 loop: CASRLGGGSRSPLHF. The CDR3 DNA sequence: TGTGCCAGCAGGCTTGGGGGGGGATCTCGGTCACCCCTCCACTTT.

The rearrangement joins TRBV9 to TRBJ2-6; possible D gene TRBD2, 6 bases. With 5 bases removed from V and 0 bases from J, the gap between germline ends came to 21 bases. Germline-derived CDR1 and CDR2 are SGDLS and YYNGEE. CDR3 length: 19 amino acids. The CDR3 sequence: CASSPGWGESHSGANVLTF. The CDR3 DNA reads TGTGCCAGCAGTCCGGGATGGGGGGAGTCACACTCTGGGGCCAACGTCCTGACTTTC.

As DNA, the CDR3 is TGTGCCAGCAGCAGTCAGGGCAACGAGCAGTACTTC. This gives the protein CASSSQGNEQYF. This rearrangement joins TRBV12-3 or TRBV12-4 to TRBJ2-7; tentatively, D is TRBD1 (5 bases). Trimming took off 6 bases at V and 5 bases at J, with 11 bases between the two ends. The CDR3 covers 12 residues.

The chain couples TRBV11-2 to TRBJ2-7; D is ambiguous. Trimming left V 0 bases short and J 4 bases short, with 10 bases between. CDR3 length: 14 amino acids. Germline assignment: CDR1 SGHAT and CDR2 FQNNGV. The CDR3 protein is CASSLDQFFYEQYF. As DNA, the CDR3 is TGTGCCAGCAGCTTAGATCAGTTTTTTTACGAGCAGTACTTC.

The chain is built from TRBV7-9 and TRBJ1-3; D gene ambiguous. The CDR3 totals 14 residues. Per germline, CDR1 SEHNR and CDR2 FQNEAQ (reference sequence). The germline V and J ends were trimmed by 4 bases and 1 base, with 8 bases remaining between them. CDR3 sequence reads: CASSSRVSGNTIYF. As DNA, the CDR3 is TGTGCCAGCAGCTCTCGGGTTTCTGGAAACACCATATATTTT.

The rearrangement joins TRBV9 to TRBJ2-1; no clear D. Per the germline V gene, CDR1 is SGDLS and CDR2 is YYNGEE. V was clipped by 3 bases and J by 9 bases, with 13 bases between them. The CDR3 is 13 residues long. The DNA of the CDR3 is TGTGCCAGCAGCGCGGCGGTGGCGGTTGAGCAGTTCTTC. As protein: CASSAAVAVEQFF.

The chain couples TRBV3-1 (or the pseudogene TRBV3-2) to TRBJ2-7; no reliable D call. Trimming left V 4 bases short and J 4 bases short, with 14 bases between. Looked up from germline, CDR1 is LGHDT and CDR2 is YNNKEL (reference sequence). The CDR3 spans 14 residues. The CDR3 DNA reads as TGTGCCAGCAGCCCCCTTGGGTCATTTTACGAGCAGTACTTC. Its protein product is CASSPLGSFYEQYF.

The chain uses TRBV5-5 and TRBJ2-3, with 7 positions matching TRBD1. CDR3 length equals 15 residues. V dropped 4 bases and J dropped 5; count of bases not matched to a gene: 10. Per germline, CDR1 SGHKS and CDR2 YYEKEE (reference sequence). CDR3 bases: TGTGCCAGCAGCGCCGACAGGGCTTTGGGAGATACGCAGTATTTT. Protein sequence: CASSADRALGDTQYF.

J is TRBJ1-2 and V is TRBV12-5, with TRBD1 matching 9 bases. Germline trimming cut 3 bases from V and 5 bases from J; bases unmatched to any gene: 10. Germline assignment: CDR1 LGHNT and CDR2 FRNRAP. CDR3 size: 16 residues. As DNA, the CDR3 is TGTGCTAGTGGTTTAAGCTCCCAGGGACAGGGTTATGGCTACACCTTC. This translates into CASGLSSQGQGYGYTF. Looking up the rest from reference TRBV12-5 and TRBJ1-2 gives the full variable domain: DARVTQTPRHKVTEMGQEVTMRCQPILGHNTVFWYRQTMMQGLELLAYFRNRAPLDDSGMPKDRFSAEMPDATLATLKIQPSEPRDSAVYFCASGLSSQGQGYGYTFGSGTRLTVV.

The chain is built from TRBV2 and TRBJ1-2, with TRBD1 matching 7 bases. The CDR3 spans 15 residues. V trimming: 5 bases; J trimming: 3 bases; junction bases outside the gene matches: 9. The germline CDR1 and CDR2 sequences are SNHLY and FYNNEI. The CDR3 spells CASSYRDSPYYGYTF. The CDR3 nucleotides read TGTGCCAGCAGTTACCGGGACAGTCCATACTATGGCTACACCTTC.

This chain connects TRBV7-8 to TRBJ2-4; 8 bases line up with TRBD1. With V trimmed by 4 bases and J by 1 base, 3 bases remained unmatched. CDR1 and CDR2 (germline): SGHVS, FQNEAQ. The CDR3 is 15 residues long. In DNA, the CDR3 is TGTGCCAGCAGCTCAGGGGGCATTGCCAAAAACATTCAGTACTTC. Its translation is CASSSGGIAKNIQYF.

The V gene is TRBV5-6, the J gene TRBJ2-7, with D hard to call. Trimming took off 2 bases at V and 5 bases at J, with 5 bases between the two ends. There are 11 residues in the CDR3. Per the germline V gene, CDR1 is SGHDT and CDR2 is YYEEEE. DNA for the CDR3: TGTGCCAGCAGCTTTCTCCACGAGCAGTACTTC. Its protein is CASSFLHEQYF.

The CDR3 bases are TGCAGTGCTAGTACCGGGACAGCTAACTCTGGAAACACCATATATTTT. It encodes CSASTGTANSGNTIYF. The chain is built from TRBV20-1 and TRBJ1-3; the match to TRBD1 covers 7 bases. Per the germline V gene, CDR1 is DFQATT and CDR2 is SNEGSKA (reference sequence). Losses at the gene ends were 3 bases for V and 0 bases for J; bases not matched to a gene: 8. The CDR3 has 16 residues.

The rearrangement joins TRBV18 to TRBJ1-6; TRBD1 is a possible D gene (6 bases). The CDR3 is 15 residues long. The V and J ends lost 0 bases and 8 bases respectively, with 11 bases between them. The V gene's germline CDR1 is KGHSH and CDR2 LQKENI. DNA of the CDR3: TGTGCCAGCTCACCACCGGGACACCCCCATTCACCCCTCCACTTT. This encodes CASSPPGHPHSPLHF.

V and J are TRBV7-2 and TRBJ1-2, with D perhaps matching TRBD1 (5 bases). This CDR3 has 15 residues. Germline CDR1 reads SGHTA; CDR2 reads FQGNSA. V lost 5 bases to trimming and J lost 2 bases, with 15 bases between them. CDR3 region: CASSRGGRINYGYTF. The CDR3 coding sequence is TGTGCCAGCAGCCGGGGCGGGCGGATCAACTATGGCTACACCTTC.

Details on this clone: The junction does not match germline at one end; this may be a read error. The J gene is TRBJ2-5, the V gene TRBV7-7; TRBD2 matches at 12 bases. The CDR3 runs 16 residues. Germline V CDR1 and CDR2: SSHAT, FNYEAQ (reference sequence). DNA for the CDR3: TGTGCTAGCAGCTCCGGAGCTAGCGGGGGGGGAGAGACCCAGTACTTC. Translating it yields CASSSGASGGGETQYF.

The chain has TRBV25-1 and TRBJ2-1, with a weak D call TRBD1 (6 bases). With 4 bases removed from V and 5 bases from J, the gap between germline ends came to 15 bases. The CDR3 covers 15 residues. Germline CDR1 reads MGHDK; CDR2 reads SYGVNS. In DNA, the CDR3 is TGTGCCAGCAGTGCATTGGGGGCGTCAAACAATGAGCAGTTCTTC. This codes for CASSALGASNNEQFF.

The chain joins TRBV4-1 to TRBJ2-7, with 10 nucleotides matching TRBD1. Germline V gene sequence: CDR1 MGHRA, CDR2 YSYEKL. This CDR3 is built from 16 residues. V shed 3 bases, J shed 3 bases, and the junction held 8 bases outside the gene matches. The CDR3 nucleotides are TGCGCCAGCAGCCAGGAGGACAGGGGGAGTTTCTACGAGCAGTACTTC. Its translation is CASSQEDRGSFYEQYF.

The CDR3, as DNA: TGCGCCAGCAGAGAGCCCGGGACAGGCGCTAATCAGCAGTACTTC. As protein: CASREPGTGANQQYF. The rearrangement joins TRBV10-2 to TRBJ2-7; 8 bases line up with TRBD1. V was clipped by 6 bases and J by 8 bases; unmatched bases: 15. The CDR3 runs 15 residues. Per germline, CDR1 WSHSY and CDR2 SAAADI.

CDR3 sequence reads: CASSFGGALLTPSPFF. The CDR3 nucleotides are TGTGCCAGCAGCTTTGGGGGGGCACTGCTAACCCCGAGTCCGTTCTTC. The chain recombines TRBV11-2 with TRBJ2-1, with D maybe TRBD2 (7 bases). The CDR3 runs to 16 residues. V lost 3 bases to trimming and J lost 15 bases, with 27 bases between them. Germline CDR1 SGHAT, CDR2 FQNNGV. The full variable domain, completed using reference TRBV11-2 and TRBJ2-1, is EAGVAQSPRYKIIEKRQSVAFWCNPISGHATLYWYQQILGQGPKLLIQFQNNGVVDDSQLPKDRFSAERLKGVDSTLKIQPAKLEDSAVYLCASSFGGALLTPSPFFGPGTRLTVL.

The chain is built from TRBV13 and TRBJ1-2; D possibly corresponds to TRBD1 (6 bases). CDR1 and CDR2 from the germline V gene are PRHDT and FYEKMQ (reference sequence). The CDR3 has 19 amino acids. V lost 4 bases and J lost 5, with 29 bases in between. CDR3 nucleotide sequence: TGTGCCAGCAGCTCCTACAGGGTGGGGATGATTTTTGGCCCATATGGCTACACCTTC. Its translation is CASSSYRVGMIFGPYGYTF.

The J gene is TRBJ2-7, the V gene TRBV4-2, with 10 bases identical to TRBD1. The V gene's germline CDR1 is LGHNA and CDR2 YNFKEQ. The CDR3 contains 16 residues. V shed 2 bases and J 7 bases; nucleotides not matched to a gene: 11. The CDR3: CASSQFVGQGVEEQYF. The CDR3 bases are TGTGCCAGCAGCCAATTTGTAGGACAGGGGGTGGAAGAGCAGTACTTC.